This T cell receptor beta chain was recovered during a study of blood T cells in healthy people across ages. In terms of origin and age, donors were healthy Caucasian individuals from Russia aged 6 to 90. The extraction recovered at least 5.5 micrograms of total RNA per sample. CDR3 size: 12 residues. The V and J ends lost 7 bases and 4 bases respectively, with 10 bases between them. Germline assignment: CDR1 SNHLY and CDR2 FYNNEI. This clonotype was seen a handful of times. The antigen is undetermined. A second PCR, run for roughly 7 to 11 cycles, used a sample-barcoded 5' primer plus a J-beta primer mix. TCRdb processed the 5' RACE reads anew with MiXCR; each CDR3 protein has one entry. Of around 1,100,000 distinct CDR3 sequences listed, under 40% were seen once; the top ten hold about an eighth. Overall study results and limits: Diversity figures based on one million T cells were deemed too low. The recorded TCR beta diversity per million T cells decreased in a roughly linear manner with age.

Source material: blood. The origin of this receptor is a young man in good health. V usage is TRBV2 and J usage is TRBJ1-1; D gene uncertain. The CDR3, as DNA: TGTGCCAGCACGGTAGGGTCCACTGAAGCTTTCTTT. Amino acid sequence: CASTVGSTEAFF. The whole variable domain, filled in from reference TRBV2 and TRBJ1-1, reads EPEVTQTPSHQVTQMGQEVILRCVPISNHLYFYWYRQILGQKVEFLVSFYNNEISEKSEIFDDQFSVERPDGSNFTLKIRSTKLEDSAMYFCASTVGSTEAFFGQGTRLTVV.